Given below is one T cell receptor (beta chain) in context. J gave up 9 bases and V 3 bases, and 8 bases lay outside the gene matches. The CDR3 spans 14 residues. CDR1 and CDR2 (germline): DFQATT, SNEGSKA (reference sequence). Template material for amplifying TCR beta CDR3 regions consisted of RNA transcripts. The study used the HTBI primer set for a first-round RT-PCR of the TCR CDR3. TCRdb fed the multiplex PCR reads into MiXCR, producing one record per CDR3 protein. Found here are roughly 250,000 distinct CDR3 sequences, approximately 21% of them singletons; the top ten hold approximately 60%. The data originate from a study of T cells in Graves' hyperthyroidism and ophthalmopathy.

This receptor was identified in a man younger than 40 with Graves' ophthalmopathy. The sample was blood. This rearrangement joins TRBV20-1 to TRBJ2-1, with TRBD2 matching over 10 bases. DNA of the CDR3: TGCAGTGCTAGTCCAGCGGGAGGGTCCAGTGAGCAGTTCTTC. Encoded protein: CSASPAGGSSEQFF.